This T cell receptor beta chain was found in a study of CD8+CD57+ T cells in acquired aplastic anemia. Whole-study results and caveats: The study identified almost 30 CD8+ CDR3 sequences shared by patients and controls.

CDR3 and TCR beta VDJ profiling relied on a genomic DNA template. TCRdb passed the reads through MiXCR, listing each CDR3 protein once. The table includes about 190,000 distinct CDR3 sequences, around 59% detected once. The CDR3 spans 14 residues. Germline V gives CDR1 KGHDR, CDR2 SFDVKD. J was trimmed by 3 bases and V by 3 bases; bases with no gene match: 0. There are many counts of this clonotype. Its antigen is undetermined. This sequence joins TRBV24-1 and TRBJ2-2; 7 bases fit TRBD1. What was sequenced was sorted CD4+, CD8+, or CD8+CD57+ T cells (not recorded which) from PBMCs. The origin of this receptor is a human donor in good health, serving as a control. The CDR3 nucleotides read TGTGCCACCAGTGATGGACAGGACACCGGGGAGCTGTTTTTT. Amino acid sequence: CATSDGQDTGELFF.